This T cell receptor (beta chain) was identified in a study of vaccination and CD4 T cells after COVID-19. This CDR3 spans 14 amino acids. V shed 5 bases and J shed 0 bases, with 8 bases lying between them. Germline V gives CDR1 MNHEY, CDR2 SMNVEV (reference sequence). About this clonotype: Its antigen is undetermined.

Cultured CD4+ T-cell DNA underwent Oncomine TCR Beta short-read sequencing. Each CDR3 protein is one row after TCRdb ran MiXCR on the PCR reads. In the table there are just under 20,000 distinct CDR3 sequences, 44% of which are singletons. As for treatment: roughly 10-day PBMC culture with coronavirus spike peptide pools or control peptides (ViraFEST assay). The sequences come from CD4+ T cells from blood, cultured in vitro, collected before SARS-CoV-2 vaccination. This TCR derives from a human donor who had recovered from COVID-19. This chain joins TRBV27 and TRBJ1-5; D is uncertain. CDR3 DNA: TGTGCCAGCAGTCCAACGAGTAGCAATCAGCCCCAGCATTTT. It specifies CASSPTSSNQPQHF.